This passage covers 22 T cell receptor beta chains from one sample sequenced in a study of cytomegalovirus exposure and HLA in healthy donors. It was with 60 Vbeta and 13 Jbeta primers that the PCR ran. Using immunoSEQ multiplex PCR, the repertoire was profiled, and TCRdb retains in-frame clones only, with some absent. This table holds approximately 89,000 clones, around 84% found once. Material for sequencing was PBMCs. The receptors originated from a human donor in good health.

This chain uses TRBV18 with TRBJ1-1, with a possible D match to TRBD1 (6 bases). CDR3 length equals 13 residues. Germline CDR1 and CDR2: KGHSH and LQKENI. Trimming took 3 bases from V and 6 from J, leaving 11 bases between them. In nucleotides, the CDR3 is TGTGCCAGCTCACCTACCGGACAGCCTGAAGCTTTCTTT. Protein sequence: CASSPTGQPEAFF.

This clone was found once. V gene TRBV5-3 combines with J gene TRBJ1-1; D possibly corresponds to TRBD1 (5 bases). TRBV5-3 is assigned to the ORF class and has an uncertain function. CDR3 length: 14 amino acids. The CDR3 bases are TGTGTCAGCCGGTTTAGGGGAACGAACACTGAAGCTTTCTTT. Encoded protein: CVSRFRGTNTEAFF.

In this sample, this clone turned up once. V usage is TRBV4-3 and J usage is TRBJ2-1; TRBD2 is a possible D gene (5 bases). CDR1 and CDR2 from the germline V gene are LGHNA and YSLEER. This CDR3 is built from 14 residues. V lost 4 bases and J lost 4, with 11 bases in between. CDR3 sequence: CASSPGLEYNEQFF. The CDR3, as DNA: TGCGCCAGCAGCCCTGGACTGGAATACAATGAGCAGTTCTTC.

The chain joins TRBV5-6 to TRBJ2-2; 8 bases are shared with TRBD1. Looked up from germline, CDR1 is SGHDT and CDR2 is YYEEEE. Losses at the gene ends were 1 base for V and 1 base for J; bases not matched to a gene: 3. The length of the CDR3 is 16 residues. CDR3 loop: CASSLWGQVNTGELFF. As DNA, the CDR3 is TGTGCCAGCAGCTTGTGGGGACAGGTGAACACCGGGGAGCTGTTTTTT.

The CDR3 sequence is CASSQWVATNTEAFF. CDR3 coding DNA: TGCGCCAGCAGCCAATGGGTAGCGACGAACACTGAAGCTTTCTTT. The chain employs TRBV4-3 and TRBJ1-1, with D hard to call. Trimming removed 2 bases from V and 1 base from J, with 11 bases in between. The CDR3 is 15 residues long. Germline CDR1 reads LGHNA; CDR2 reads YSLEER.

V and J are TRBV7-2 and TRBJ2-1; 8 positions agree with TRBD2. Germline V gene data show CDR1 as SGHTA and CDR2 as FQGNSA. The J segment lost 7 bases and the V segment lost 2 bases, leaving 7 bases of the junction unmatched. CDR3 length: 15 amino acids. The CDR3 bases are TGTGCCAGCAGCTTATACGGGGGGGCGTGGAATGAGCAGTTCTTC. Residues: CASSLYGGAWNEQFF.

The CDR3 nucleotides are TGTGCCAGCAGCTCGGACACCCTATACGAGCAGTACTTC. As protein: CASSSDTLYEQYF. V and J are TRBV7-8 and TRBJ2-5; D might be TRBD1 (5 bases). The DNA end is a closer match to TRBJ2-7, so the J assignment may be wrong. CDR1 and CDR2 from the germline V gene are SGHVS and FQNEAQ. The CDR3 is made up of 13 amino acids.

The rearrangement joins TRBV7-2 to TRBJ1-3; D is possibly TRBD1 (5 bases). Between the trimmed V and J ends, which lost 2 bases and 12 bases, there was a span of 14 bases. The germline V gene encodes CDR1 SGHTA and CDR2 FQGNSA. This CDR3 contains 13 residues. CDR3 coding DNA: TGTGCCAGCAGCTTACAGACAGTTAGCAACATATATTTT. This translates into CASSLQTVSNIYF.

The chain employs TRBV19 and TRBJ2-7, with 7 bases lining up with TRBD1. With V trimmed by 8 bases and J by 5 bases, 6 bases remained unmatched. The CDR3 contains 12 residues. The germline V gene encodes CDR1 LNHDA and CDR2 SQIVND (reference sequence). CDR3 sequence reads: CASARQGHEQYF. The CDR3 DNA reads as TGTGCCAGTGCCCGACAGGGCCACGAGCAGTACTTC.

This clone was seen more than once but under ten times. The chain combines TRBV28 with TRBJ1-2; TRBD1 matches 9 bases. The junction had 7 bases not matched to a gene; V was cut back by 2 bases and J by 6 bases. Looked up from germline, CDR1 is MDHEN and CDR2 is SYDVKM. The CDR3 has 15 amino acids. CDR3 nucleotides: TGTGCCAGCAGTTTAGTGGGACAGGGAATGGATGGCTACACCTTC. It is translated as CASSLVGQGMDGYTF.

The chain uses TRBV2 and TRBJ2-3; tentatively, D is TRBD1 (5 bases). Trimming took off 10 bases at V and 4 bases at J, with 9 bases between the two ends. The CDR3 has 11 residues. Germline loops: CDR1 SNHLY, CDR2 FYNNEI. CDR3 DNA: TGTGCCACCCAGGGCTCAGATACGCAGTATTTT. The encoded protein is CATQGSDTQYF. Supplemented by reference TRBV2 and TRBJ2-3, the full variable domain reads EPEVTQTPSHQVTQMGQEVILRCVPISNHLYFYWYRQILGQKVEFLVSFYNNEISEKSEIFDDQFSVERPDGSNFTLKIRSTKLEDSAMYFCATQGSDTQYFGPGTRLTVL.

The chain joins TRBV4-1 to TRBJ2-1, with D tentatively TRBD2 (6 bases). The germline V gene has CDR1 MGHRA and CDR2 YSYEKL. The V end lost 0 bases, the J end lost 4 bases, and 16 bases lay between the germline ends. The CDR3 is made up of 17 amino acids. The CDR3 region has the DNA TGCGCCAGCAGCCAAGAGACTACCGGGGGACCGTACAATGAGCAGTTCTTC. Protein sequence: CASSQETTGGPYNEQFF.

This chain links TRBV6-5 with TRBJ2-2; TRBD1 matches 7 bases. The ends lost 5 bases at V and 6 bases at J; junction bases unmatched: 3. The CDR3 covers 13 residues. Germline values: CDR1 MNHEY, CDR2 SVGAGI. This CDR3 reads CASSLTGAGELFF. CDR3 in DNA: TGTGCCAGCAGTCTAACAGGGGCCGGGGAGCTGTTTTTT.

The chain combines TRBV27 with TRBJ2-3; 11 bases match TRBD2. Trimming cost V 5 bases and J 1 base; bases outside gene matches: 8. The length of the CDR3 is 17 residues. In germline, CDR1 is MNHEY, CDR2 SMNVEV (reference sequence). The CDR3 sequence: CASSRLAGGLGTDTQYF. CDR3 bases: TGTGCCAGCAGTAGGCTAGCGGGAGGCCTGGGCACAGATACGCAGTATTTT.

The chain couples TRBV11-1 to TRBJ1-1; tentatively, D is TRBD1 (5 bases). The CDR3 totals 14 residues. Germline V gives CDR1 SGHAT, CDR2 FQDESV (reference sequence). V was clipped by 1 base and J by 0 bases, with 6 bases between them. In nucleotides, the CDR3 is TGTGCCAGCAGCTTAGTGACAGTGAACACTGAAGCTTTCTTT. Translated: CASSLVTVNTEAFF.

The rearrangement uses TRBV4-3 and TRBJ2-2; 10 bases are shared with TRBD1. CDR3 length: 14 residues. The V and J ends lost 6 bases and 4 bases, in that order; junction bases with no gene match: 2. Germline CDR1 LGHNA, CDR2 YSLEER. CDR3 sequence (DNA): TGCGCCAGCAGGGGGACAGGGGCCACCGGGGAGCTGTTTTTT. Translation: CASRGTGATGELFF.

J is TRBJ2-7 and V is TRBV7-6; 12 bases are shared with TRBD1. Germline V gene sequence: CDR1 SGHVS, CDR2 FNYEAQ. The V and J ends lost 1 base and 6 bases, in that order; junction bases with no gene match: 10. The CDR3 covers 17 residues. In DNA form, the CDR3 reads TGTGCCAGCAGCTTAGGGGGGTGGGACAGGGGGCGCGGCGAGCAGTACTTC. It is translated as CASSLGGWDRGRGEQYF.

V usage is TRBV19 and J usage is TRBJ2-1; tentative D call: TRBD1 (7 bases). CDR1 is LNHDA, CDR2 SQIVND, per germline (reference sequence). The CDR3 is made up of 14 amino acids. V lost 5 bases, J lost 4 bases, and 12 bases lay in between. The CDR3 sequence is CASSYQGGYNEQFF. CDR3 in DNA: TGTGCCAGTAGTTATCAGGGGGGATACAATGAGCAGTTCTTC.

V usage is TRBV7-8 and J usage is TRBJ2-1; D possibly corresponds to TRBD1 (6 bases). V lost 7 bases and J lost 0, with 19 bases in between. CDR1 is SGHVS and CDR2 is FQNEAQ in the germline V gene. The CDR3 sequence is 17 residues long. The CDR3 sequence is CASTRLVRGSSYNEQFF. CDR3 nucleotide sequence: TGTGCCAGCACCCGACTGGTCAGGGGTAGCTCCTACAATGAGCAGTTCTTC.

The chain recombines TRBV18 with TRBJ2-1; D is ambiguous. With 0 bases removed from V and 0 bases from J, the gap between germline ends came to 9 bases. The CDR3 is 16 residues long. Looked up from germline, CDR1 is KGHSH and CDR2 is LQKENI. Written as DNA, the CDR3 is TGTGCCAGCTCACCACCTGAGAGGAGCTCCTACAATGAGCAGTTCTTC. Encoded protein: CASSPPERSSYNEQFF.

Only one count was recorded for this clone. The chain couples TRBV5-1 to TRBJ1-5; 11 bases are a match to TRBD1. Germline CDR1 is SGHRS and CDR2 is YFSETQ. With V trimmed by 2 bases and J by 3 bases, 4 bases remained unmatched. The CDR3 has 16 amino acids. CDR3: CASSFGTGGNNQPQHF. CDR3 nucleotides: TGCGCCAGCAGCTTCGGGACAGGGGGGAACAATCAGCCCCAGCATTTT.

The CDR3 sequence is CASSETDRALVADTQYF. The CDR3 DNA follows: TGTGCCAGCAGCGAGACAGACAGGGCGTTGGTGGCAGATACGCAGTATTTT. The chain has TRBV9 and TRBJ2-3; 7 positions match TRBD1. The length of the CDR3 is 17 residues. Germline trimming cut 3 bases from V and 4 bases from J; bases unmatched to any gene: 14. Looked up from germline, CDR1 is SGDLS and CDR2 is YYNGEE.